The 20 T cell receptor beta chains given below trace back to one sample, sequenced in a study of CD8 T cells in Susac syndrome. When the RNA was reverse transcribed, random hexamers were used with an input of roughly 0.45 to 1 ug. Each CDR3 protein gets one entry after TCRdb re-called the immunoSEQ multiplex PCR reads with MiXCR. The table has hundreds of thousands of distinct CDR3 sequences, 89% seen once; the top ten hold about 0.17%. Sequenced: CD8+ T cells from PBMCs. The receptors were gathered from a human donor with multiple sclerosis.

The V and J genes are TRBV7-9 and TRBJ1-2; no firm D call. V lost 6 bases, J lost 5 bases, and 13 bases lay in between. CDR3 size: 13 residues. In germline, CDR1 is SEHNR, CDR2 FQNEAQ (reference sequence). Here the CDR3 DNA reads TGTGCCAGCAGATCTGACCTTATATATGGCTACACCTTC. It is translated as CASRSDLIYGYTF. The full variable domain, completed using reference TRBV7-9 and TRBJ1-2, is DTGVSQNPRHKITKRGQNVTFRCDPISEHNRLYWYRQTLGQGPEFLTYFQNEAQLEKSRLLSDRFSAERPKGSFSTLEIQRTEQGDSAMYLCASRSDLIYGYTFGSGTRLTVV.

The chain carries TRBV7-9 and TRBJ1-2, with 10 bases aligning to TRBD1. Per the germline V gene, CDR1 is SEHNR and CDR2 is FQNEAQ (reference sequence). After removal of 5 bases from V and 4 bases from J, the junction contained 7 bases not matched to a gene. The CDR3 length is 15 residues. CDR3 in amino acids: CASSRDRGIGYGYTF. The CDR3 bases are TGTGCCAGCAGCAGGGACAGGGGAATCGGCTATGGCTACACCTTC. The whole variable domain, remainder taken from reference TRBV7-9 and TRBJ1-2, is DTGVSQNPRHKITKRGQNVTFRCDPISEHNRLYWYRQTLGQGPEFLTYFQNEAQLEKSRLLSDRFSAERPKGSFSTLEIQRTEQGDSAMYLCASSRDRGIGYGYTFGSGTRLTVV.

The rearrangement uses TRBV27 and TRBJ2-3; D possibly matches TRBD1 or TRBD2 (5 bases each). Germline CDR1 and CDR2: MNHEY and SMNVEV (reference sequence). This CDR3 spans 15 amino acids. V lost 2 bases, J lost 3 bases, and 12 bases lay in between. This CDR3 reads CASSLVGPNTDTQYF. The CDR3 DNA follows: TGTGCCAGCAGTTTAGTGGGACCCAATACAGATACGCAGTATTTT.

The chain has TRBV20-1 and TRBJ2-1, with 8 nucleotides matching TRBD2. Germline CDR1 reads DFQATT; CDR2 reads SNEGSKA (reference sequence). The trim removed 6 bases at V and 0 bases at J, leaving 16 bases unmatched. This CDR3 is built from 18 residues. CDR3 nucleotides: TGCAGTGCCTGGGGGGCTAGCGGGCCCCTAAGCTCCTACAATGAGCAGTTCTTC. Translation: CSAWGASGPLSSYNEQFF.

This rearrangement joins TRBV9 to TRBJ1-2; D is uncertain. The CDR3 spans 12 residues. CDR1 and CDR2 (germline): SGDLS, YYNGEE. V was shortened by 2 bases and J by 8 bases, with 10 bases between the two germline ends. Written as DNA, the CDR3 is TGTGCCAGCAGCGTGTTCTTCGGGGGCTACACCTTC. Its protein product is CASSVFFGGYTF.

This chain connects TRBV9 to TRBJ2-2; the match to TRBD2 covers 11 bases. This CDR3 comprises 17 residues. Germline trimming cut 5 bases from V and 4 bases from J; bases unmatched to any gene: 10. Germline V gene data show CDR1 as SGDLS and CDR2 as YYNGEE. The CDR3 protein is CASSIPIAGGPTGELFF. Here the CDR3 DNA reads TGTGCCAGCAGTATACCCATAGCGGGAGGGCCCACCGGGGAGCTGTTTTTT.

This chain links TRBV7-9 with TRBJ2-7, with 10 bases matching TRBD1. Germline V gene sequence: CDR1 SEHNR, CDR2 FQNEAQ (reference sequence). V was clipped by 1 base and J by 4 bases; unmatched bases: 4. This CDR3 has 15 residues. CDR3 residues: CASSLGGQGRYEQYF. Written as DNA, the CDR3 is TGTGCCAGCAGCTTAGGGGGACAGGGGAGATACGAGCAGTACTTC.

The chain employs TRBV27 and TRBJ2-1, with D uncertain. Trimming removed 0 bases from V and 7 bases from J, with 7 bases in between. The CDR3 covers 13 residues. Germline lookup yields CDR1 MNHEY and CDR2 SMNVEV (reference sequence). The CDR3 protein is CASSLSFSNEQFF. CDR3 coding DNA: TGTGCCAGCAGTTTATCGTTTAGTAATGAGCAGTTCTTC.

CDR3 sequence: CASSQETAVAVGGYTF. For the CDR3, the DNA is TGCGCCAGCAGCCAAGAGACCGCGGTTGCCGTGGGTGGCTACACCTTC. The chain uses TRBV4-3 and TRBJ1-2, with D unresolved. The CDR3 contains 16 residues. V lost 0 bases to trimming and J lost 7 bases, with 18 bases between them. Germline CDR1 LGHNA, CDR2 YSLEER.

V and J are TRBV29-1 and TRBJ1-1; 8 nucleotides match TRBD1. The CDR3 length is 16 residues. In germline, CDR1 is SQVTM, CDR2 ANQGSEA. Germline trimming cut 6 bases from V and 0 bases from J; bases unmatched to any gene: 12. CDR3 loop: CSVGWGQVLLNTEAFF. CDR3 nucleotide sequence: TGCAGCGTGGGATGGGGACAGGTTCTTTTGAACACTGAAGCTTTCTTT.

The chain recombines TRBV12-3 or TRBV12-4 with TRBJ2-1, with D perhaps matching TRBD2 (6 bases). CDR3 length equals 12 residues. V shed 1 base and J shed 9 bases, with 7 bases lying between them. For the CDR3, the DNA is TGTGCCAGCAGTTTAGATAGCGGTGAGCAGTTCTTC. Protein product: CASSLDSGEQFF.

The chain employs TRBV2 and TRBJ1-1, with D unresolved. CDR1 and CDR2 from the germline V gene are SNHLY and FYNNEI. The CDR3 extends over 13 amino acids. The V end lost 3 bases, the J end lost 4 bases, and 9 bases lay between the germline ends. CDR3 nucleotide sequence: TGTGCCAGCAGTGAGGTGCTAAGCACTGAAGCTTTCTTT. Its translation is CASSEVLSTEAFF.

The rearrangement links TRBV11-2 to TRBJ1-3; no clear D gene. V was trimmed by 6 bases and J by 0 bases, leaving 9 bases between them. Germline V gene sequence: CDR1 SGHAT, CDR2 FQNNGV. This CDR3 is 14 amino acids long. The CDR3 region is CASRYTPSGNTIYF. CDR3 DNA: TGTGCCAGCAGATATACCCCCTCTGGAAACACCATATATTTT. Together with reference TRBV11-2 and TRBJ1-3, the CDR3 gives the full variable domain: EAGVAQSPRYKIIEKRQSVAFWCNPISGHATLYWYQQILGQGPKLLIQFQNNGVVDDSQLPKDRFSAERLKGVDSTLKIQPAKLEDSAVYLCASRYTPSGNTIYFGEGSWLTVV.

The V gene is TRBV5-5, the J gene TRBJ2-3; tentatively, D is TRBD2 (5 bases). Trimming removed 2 bases from V and 0 bases from J, with 10 bases in between. This CDR3 spans 15 amino acids. CDR1 and CDR2 from the germline V gene are SGHKS and YYEKEE (reference sequence). CDR3: CASSLRTSSTDTQYF. The CDR3 nucleotides read TGTGCCAGCAGCTTAAGGACTTCTAGCACAGATACGCAGTATTTT.

V and J are TRBV25-1 and TRBJ2-7; 7 bases map to TRBD1. J lost 2 bases, V lost 11 bases, and 9 bases had no gene match. Per germline, CDR1 MGHDK and CDR2 SYGVNS. The CDR3 has 13 amino acids. CDR3 bases: TGTGCCGCGTCAGGGGGTCTACCCTACGAGCAGTACTTC. Encoded protein: CAASGGLPYEQYF.

The rearrangement uses TRBV4-1 and TRBJ2-2; D perhaps matches TRBD1 (5 bases). Trimming cost V 0 bases and J 3 bases, with 8 bases left between them. Per the germline V gene, CDR1 is MGHRA and CDR2 is YSYEKL. CDR3 length equals 15 residues. The CDR3 here is CASSQDQGYTGELFF. The CDR3 region has the DNA TGCGCCAGCAGCCAAGATCAGGGTTACACCGGGGAGCTGTTTTTT.

The chain links TRBV2 to TRBJ2-4, with D unresolved. In germline, CDR1 is SNHLY, CDR2 FYNNEI. The germline V and J ends were trimmed by 7 bases and 0 bases, with 10 bases remaining between them. CDR3 length: 14 residues. The CDR3: CASIRHLAKNIQYF. DNA of the CDR3: TGTGCCAGCATACGACACCTAGCCAAAAACATTCAGTACTTC.

This CDR3 is CASSLLKTALNTEAFF. CDR3 coding DNA: TGTGCCAGCAGCCTCCTCAAAACAGCCCTGAACACTGAAGCTTTCTTT. V and J are TRBV7-8 and TRBJ1-1; D not resolved. Germline V gives CDR1 SGHVS, CDR2 FQNEAQ. The CDR3 runs 16 residues. Trimming cost V 5 bases and J 0 bases, with 16 bases left between them.

The chain has TRBV7-9 and TRBJ2-1; 7 bases align to TRBD1. This CDR3 is built from 14 residues. CDR1 and CDR2 from the germline V gene are SEHNR and FQNEAQ (reference sequence). J was trimmed by 7 bases and V by 2 bases; bases with no gene match: 5. CDR3 in amino acids: CASSLLDRVNEQFF. CDR3 nucleotides: TGTGCCAGCAGCTTACTCGACAGGGTGAATGAGCAGTTCTTC.

This chain links TRBV4-1 with TRBJ1-5, with 12 bases lining up with TRBD1. Losses at the gene ends were 4 bases for V and 6 bases for J; bases not matched to a gene: 10. Per the germline V gene, CDR1 is MGHRA and CDR2 is YSYEKL. This CDR3 has 17 amino acids. This CDR3 is CASSPPWGQGAVQPQHF. The CDR3 coding sequence is TGCGCCAGCAGCCCCCCGTGGGGACAGGGGGCCGTTCAGCCCCAGCATTTT.